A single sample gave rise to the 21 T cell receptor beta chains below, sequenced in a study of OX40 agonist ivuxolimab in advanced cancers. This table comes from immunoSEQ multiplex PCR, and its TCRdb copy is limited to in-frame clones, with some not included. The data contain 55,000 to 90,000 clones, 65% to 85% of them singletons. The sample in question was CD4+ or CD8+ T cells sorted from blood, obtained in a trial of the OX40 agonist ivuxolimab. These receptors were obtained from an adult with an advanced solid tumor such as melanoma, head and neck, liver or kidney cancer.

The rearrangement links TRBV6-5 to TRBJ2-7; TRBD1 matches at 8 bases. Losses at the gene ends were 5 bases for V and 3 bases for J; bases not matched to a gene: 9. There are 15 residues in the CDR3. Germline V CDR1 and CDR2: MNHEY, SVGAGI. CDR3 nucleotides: TGTGCCAGCAGTGGCCGGGACAGGAGTGTCTACGAGCAGTACTTC. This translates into CASSGRDRSVYEQYF.

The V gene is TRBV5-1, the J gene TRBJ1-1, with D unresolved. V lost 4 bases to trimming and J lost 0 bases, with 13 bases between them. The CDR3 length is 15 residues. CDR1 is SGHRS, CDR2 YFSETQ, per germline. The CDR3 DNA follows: TGCGCCAGCAGCCCGCTCTCGACTTTGAACACTGAAGCTTTCTTT. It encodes CASSPLSTLNTEAFF. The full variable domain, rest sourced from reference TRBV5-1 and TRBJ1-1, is KAGVTQTPRYLIKTRGQQVTLSCSPISGHRSVSWYQQTPGQGLQFLFEYFSETQRNKGNFPGRFSGRQFSNSRSEMNVSTLELGDSALYLCASSPLSTLNTEAFFGQGTRLTVV.

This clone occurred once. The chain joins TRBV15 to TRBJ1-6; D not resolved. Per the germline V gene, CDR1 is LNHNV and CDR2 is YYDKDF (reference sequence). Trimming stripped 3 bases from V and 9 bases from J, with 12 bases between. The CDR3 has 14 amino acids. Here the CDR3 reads CATSSRVEGSPLHF. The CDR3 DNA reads TGTGCCACCAGCAGCCGGGTAGAAGGTTCACCCCTCCACTTT. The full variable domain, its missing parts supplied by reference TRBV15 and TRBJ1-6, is DAMVIQNPRYQVTQFGKPVTLSCSQTLNHNVMYWYQQKSSQAPKLLFHYYDKDFNNEADTPDNFQSRRPNTSFCFLDIRSPGLGDTAMYLCATSSRVEGSPLHFGNGTRLTVT.

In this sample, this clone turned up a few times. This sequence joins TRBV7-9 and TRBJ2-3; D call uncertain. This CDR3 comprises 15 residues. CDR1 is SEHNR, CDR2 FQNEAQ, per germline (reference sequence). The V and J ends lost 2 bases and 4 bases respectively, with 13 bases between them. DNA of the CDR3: TGTGCCAGCAGCTTAAGTGGATCGCAGGCAGATACGCAGTATTTT. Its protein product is CASSLSGSQADTQYF.

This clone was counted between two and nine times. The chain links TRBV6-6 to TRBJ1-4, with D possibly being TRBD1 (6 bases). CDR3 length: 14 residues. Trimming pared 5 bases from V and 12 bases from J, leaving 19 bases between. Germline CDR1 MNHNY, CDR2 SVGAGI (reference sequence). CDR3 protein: CASSPRGAGRELFF. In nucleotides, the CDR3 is TGTGCCAGCAGTCCCCGGGGGGCGGGGAGGGAACTGTTTTTT.

CDR3 bases: TGTGCCAGCAGCTCCGTGAATTTTTACGAGCAGTACTTC. Encoded protein: CASSSVNFYEQYF. V and J are TRBV5-8 and TRBJ2-7; no reliable D call. V lost 3 bases and J 4 bases, leaving 11 bases between the germline ends. CDR3 length: 13 amino acids. Germline assignment: CDR1 SGHTS and CDR2 YDEGEE.

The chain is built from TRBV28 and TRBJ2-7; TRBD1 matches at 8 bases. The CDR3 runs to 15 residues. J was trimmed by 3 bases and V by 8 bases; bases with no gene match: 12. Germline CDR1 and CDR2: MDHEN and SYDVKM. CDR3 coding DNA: TGTGCCAGCGGAAACGACAGGGGAAACCTCTACGAGCAGTACTTC. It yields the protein CASGNDRGNLYEQYF. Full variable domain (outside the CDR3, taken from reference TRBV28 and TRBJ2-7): DVKVTQSSRYLVKRTGEKVFLECVQDMDHENMFWYRQDPGLGLRLIYFSYDVKMKEKGDIPEGYSVSREKKERFSLILESASTNQTSMYLCASGNDRGNLYEQYFGPGTRLTVT.

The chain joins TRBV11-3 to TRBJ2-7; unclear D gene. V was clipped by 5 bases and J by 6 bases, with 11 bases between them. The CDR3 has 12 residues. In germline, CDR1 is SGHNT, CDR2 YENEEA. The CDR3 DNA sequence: TGTGCCAGCAGCCCCGCCGTCGGCGAGCAGTACTTC. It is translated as CASSPAVGEQYF.

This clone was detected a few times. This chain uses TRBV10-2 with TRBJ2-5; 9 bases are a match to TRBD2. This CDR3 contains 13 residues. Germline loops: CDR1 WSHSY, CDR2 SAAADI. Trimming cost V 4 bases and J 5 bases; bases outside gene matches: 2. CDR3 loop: CASSGAGGETQYF. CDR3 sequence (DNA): TGCGCCAGCAGTGGTGCGGGAGGGGAGACCCAGTACTTC.

This chain's CDR3 is CASSGQWGGSYNSPLHF. In DNA, the CDR3 is TGTGCCAGCAGTGGGCAGTGGGGCGGCTCCTATAATTCACCCCTCCACTTT. The chain is built from TRBV6-1 and TRBJ1-6; a weak D match, TRBD1 (5 bases). This CDR3 contains 17 residues. CDR1 and CDR2 (germline): MNHNS, SASEGT. The V and J ends lost 4 bases and 0 bases respectively, with 13 bases between them.

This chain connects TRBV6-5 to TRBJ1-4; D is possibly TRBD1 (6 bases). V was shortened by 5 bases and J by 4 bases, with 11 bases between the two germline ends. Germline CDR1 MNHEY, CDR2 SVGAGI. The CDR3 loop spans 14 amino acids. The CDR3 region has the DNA TGTGCCAGCAGTCAGGGGACCGATAATGAAAAACTGTTTTTT. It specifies CASSQGTDNEKLFF.

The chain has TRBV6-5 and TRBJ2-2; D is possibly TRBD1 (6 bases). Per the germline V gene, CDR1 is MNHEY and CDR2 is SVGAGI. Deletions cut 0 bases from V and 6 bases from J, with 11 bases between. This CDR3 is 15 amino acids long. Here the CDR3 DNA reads TGTGCCAGCAGTTACTCGCGCGACAGGCCCGGGGAGCTGTTTTTT. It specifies CASSYSRDRPGELFF.

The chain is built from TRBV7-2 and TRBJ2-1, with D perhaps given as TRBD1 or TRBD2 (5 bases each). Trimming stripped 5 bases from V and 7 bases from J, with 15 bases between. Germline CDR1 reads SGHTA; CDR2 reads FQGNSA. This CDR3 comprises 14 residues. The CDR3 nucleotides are TGTGCCAGCAGCACCGGGGCAAAAAGGAATGAGCAGTTCTTC. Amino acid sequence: CASSTGAKRNEQFF.

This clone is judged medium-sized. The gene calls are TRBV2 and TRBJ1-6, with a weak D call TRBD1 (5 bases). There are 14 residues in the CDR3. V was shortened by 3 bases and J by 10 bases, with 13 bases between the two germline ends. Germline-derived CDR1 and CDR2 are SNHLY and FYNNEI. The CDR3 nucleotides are TGTGCCAGCAGTGAGGGGCAGGGTTGGTCACCCCTCCACTTT. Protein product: CASSEGQGWSPLHF.

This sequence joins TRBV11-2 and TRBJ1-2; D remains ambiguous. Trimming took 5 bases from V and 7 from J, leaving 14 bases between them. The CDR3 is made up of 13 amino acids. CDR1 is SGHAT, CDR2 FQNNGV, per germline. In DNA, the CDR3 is TGTGCCAGCAGCCCCTCGGGAGGGCCTGGCTACACCTTC. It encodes CASSPSGGPGYTF.

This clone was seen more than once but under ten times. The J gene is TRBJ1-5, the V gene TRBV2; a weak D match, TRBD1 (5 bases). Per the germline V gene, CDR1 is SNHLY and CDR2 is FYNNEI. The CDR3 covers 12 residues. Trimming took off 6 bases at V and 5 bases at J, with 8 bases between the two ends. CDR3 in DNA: TGTGCCAGCAGCAGGGCGGATCAGCCCCAGCATTTT. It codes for CASSRADQPQHF.

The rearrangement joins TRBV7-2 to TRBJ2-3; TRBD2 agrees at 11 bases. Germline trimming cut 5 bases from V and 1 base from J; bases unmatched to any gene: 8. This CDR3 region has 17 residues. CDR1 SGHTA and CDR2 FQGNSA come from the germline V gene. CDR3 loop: CASSLTSGGSRTDTQYF. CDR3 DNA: TGTGCCAGCAGCCTAACTAGCGGGGGATCCCGCACAGATACGCAGTATTTT. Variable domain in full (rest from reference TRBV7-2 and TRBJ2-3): GAGVSQSPSNKVTEKGKDVELRCDPISGHTALYWYRQSLGQGLEFLIYFQGNSAPDKSGLPSDRFSAERTGGSVSTLTIQRTQQEDSAVYLCASSLTSGGSRTDTQYFGPGTRLTVL.

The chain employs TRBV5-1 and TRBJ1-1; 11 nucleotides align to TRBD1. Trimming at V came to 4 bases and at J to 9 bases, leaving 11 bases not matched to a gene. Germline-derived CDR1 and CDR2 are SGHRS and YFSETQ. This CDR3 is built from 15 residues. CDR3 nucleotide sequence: TGCGCCAGCAGCGGAAACCGGGGGACAGGGGGTAAAGCTTTCTTT. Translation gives CASSGNRGTGGKAFF.

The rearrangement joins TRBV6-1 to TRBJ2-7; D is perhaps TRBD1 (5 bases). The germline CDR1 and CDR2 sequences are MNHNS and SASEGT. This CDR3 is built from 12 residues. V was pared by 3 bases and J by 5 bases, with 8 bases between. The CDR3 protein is CASSEGRNEQYF. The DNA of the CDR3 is TGTGCCAGCAGTGAGGGGCGAAACGAGCAGTACTTC.

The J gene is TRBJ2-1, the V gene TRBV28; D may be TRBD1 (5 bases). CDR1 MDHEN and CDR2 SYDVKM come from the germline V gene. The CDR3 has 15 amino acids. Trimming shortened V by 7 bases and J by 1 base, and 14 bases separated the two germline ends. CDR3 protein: CASNGAAKSYNEQFF. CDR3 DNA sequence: TGTGCCAGCAATGGGGCAGCTAAATCCTACAATGAGCAGTTCTTC.

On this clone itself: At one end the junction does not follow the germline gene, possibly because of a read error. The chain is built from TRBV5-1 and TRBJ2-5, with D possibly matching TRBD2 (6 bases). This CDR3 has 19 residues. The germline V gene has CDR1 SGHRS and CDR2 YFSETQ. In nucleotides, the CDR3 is TGCGCCAGCAGCTTGGACCCTAGCGCGGCTCGGAAGGGCCAAGGGACCCAGTACTTC. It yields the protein CASSLDPSAARKGQGTQYF.